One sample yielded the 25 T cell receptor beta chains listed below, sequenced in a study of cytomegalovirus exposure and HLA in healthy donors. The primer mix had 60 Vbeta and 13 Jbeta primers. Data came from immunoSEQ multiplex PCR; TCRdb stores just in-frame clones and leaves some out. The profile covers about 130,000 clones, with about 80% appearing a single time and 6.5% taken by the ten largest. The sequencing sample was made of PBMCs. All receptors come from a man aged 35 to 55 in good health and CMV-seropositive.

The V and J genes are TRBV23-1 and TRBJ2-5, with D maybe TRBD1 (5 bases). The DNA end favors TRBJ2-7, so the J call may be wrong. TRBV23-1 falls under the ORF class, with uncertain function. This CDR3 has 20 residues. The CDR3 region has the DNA TGCGCCAGCCAACCGCCGCGGAGTCAGTTCTGGACAAGGAGCTCCTACGAGCAGTACTTC. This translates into CASQPPRSQFWTRSSYEQYF.

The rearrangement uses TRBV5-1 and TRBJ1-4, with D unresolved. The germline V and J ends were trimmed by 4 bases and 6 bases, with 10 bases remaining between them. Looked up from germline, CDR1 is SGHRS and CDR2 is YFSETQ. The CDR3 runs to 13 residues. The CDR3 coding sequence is TGCGCCAGCAGCCCATCAGGCGATGAAAAACTGTTTTTT. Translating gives CASSPSGDEKLFF.

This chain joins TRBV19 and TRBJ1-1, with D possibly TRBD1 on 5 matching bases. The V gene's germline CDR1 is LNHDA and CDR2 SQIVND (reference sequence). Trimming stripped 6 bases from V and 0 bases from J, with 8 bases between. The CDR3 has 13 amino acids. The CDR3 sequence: CASRQDLNTEAFF. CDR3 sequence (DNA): TGTGCCAGTAGACAGGATTTGAACACTGAAGCTTTCTTT.

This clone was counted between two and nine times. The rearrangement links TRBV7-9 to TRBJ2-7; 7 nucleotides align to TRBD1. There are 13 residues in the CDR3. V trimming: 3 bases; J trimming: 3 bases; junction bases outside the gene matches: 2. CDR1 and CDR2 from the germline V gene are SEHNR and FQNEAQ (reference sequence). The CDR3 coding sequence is TGTGCCAGCAGCTTCGACAGGGACTACGAGCAGTACTTC. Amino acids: CASSFDRDYEQYF.

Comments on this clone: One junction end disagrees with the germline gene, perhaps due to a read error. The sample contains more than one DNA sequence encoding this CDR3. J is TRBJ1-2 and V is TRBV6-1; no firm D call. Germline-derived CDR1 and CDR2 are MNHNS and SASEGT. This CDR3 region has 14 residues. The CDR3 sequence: CASSEARPEQGYTF. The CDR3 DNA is TGTGCCAGCAGCGAAGCGCGGCCGGAGCAGGGCTACACCTTC.

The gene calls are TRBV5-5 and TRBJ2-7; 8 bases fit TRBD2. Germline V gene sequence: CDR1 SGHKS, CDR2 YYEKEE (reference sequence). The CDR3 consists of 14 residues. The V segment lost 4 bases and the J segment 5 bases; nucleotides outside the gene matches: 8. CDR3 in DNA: TGTGCCAGCAGCCCCCGGGGGGGCTTCCACGAGCAGTACTTC. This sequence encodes CASSPRGGFHEQYF.

CDR3 sequence (DNA): TGTGCCAGCAGCTTAGTAGGGAGTAAAGATACGCAGTATTTT. This translates into CASSLVGSKDTQYF. The chain carries TRBV7-9 and TRBJ2-3; D is possibly TRBD2 (5 bases). The ends were cut back, 1 base at V and 5 bases at J, with 10 bases in the middle. Per germline, CDR1 SEHNR and CDR2 FQNEAQ (reference sequence). CDR3 length equals 14 residues. The variable domain in full, completed from reference TRBV7-9 and TRBJ2-3, reads DTGVSQNPRHKITKRGQNVTFRCDPISEHNRLYWYRQTLGQGPEFLTYFQNEAQLEKSRLLSDRFSAERPKGSFSTLEIQRTEQGDSAMYLCASSLVGSKDTQYFGPGTRLTVL.

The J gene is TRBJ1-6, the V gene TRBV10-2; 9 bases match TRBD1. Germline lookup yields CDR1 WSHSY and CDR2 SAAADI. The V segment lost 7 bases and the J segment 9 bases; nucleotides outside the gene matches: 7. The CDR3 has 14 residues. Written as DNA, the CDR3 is TGCGCCAGCAACCTTGGACAGGGGATTTCACCCCTCCACTTT. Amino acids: CASNLGQGISPLHF.

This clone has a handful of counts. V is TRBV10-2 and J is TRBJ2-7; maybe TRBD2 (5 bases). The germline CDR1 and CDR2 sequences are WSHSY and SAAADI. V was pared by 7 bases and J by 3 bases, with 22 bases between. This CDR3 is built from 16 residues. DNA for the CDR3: TGCGCCAGCATCGGAGGTTCGACTCCCCCCTACTACGAGCAGTACTTC. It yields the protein CASIGGSTPPYYEQYF.

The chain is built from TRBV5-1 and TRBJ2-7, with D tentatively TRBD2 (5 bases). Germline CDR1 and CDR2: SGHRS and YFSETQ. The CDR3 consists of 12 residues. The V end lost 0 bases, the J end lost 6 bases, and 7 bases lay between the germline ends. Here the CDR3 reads CASSLVAGEQYF. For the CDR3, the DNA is TGCGCCAGCAGCTTGGTTGCGGGCGAGCAGTACTTC.

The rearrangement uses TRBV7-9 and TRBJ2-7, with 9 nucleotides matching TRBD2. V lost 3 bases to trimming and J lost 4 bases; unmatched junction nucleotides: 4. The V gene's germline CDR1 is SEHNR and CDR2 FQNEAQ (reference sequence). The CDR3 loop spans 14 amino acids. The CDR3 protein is CASSFGTSTYEQYF. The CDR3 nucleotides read TGTGCCAGCAGCTTCGGGACTAGCACGTACGAGCAGTACTTC.

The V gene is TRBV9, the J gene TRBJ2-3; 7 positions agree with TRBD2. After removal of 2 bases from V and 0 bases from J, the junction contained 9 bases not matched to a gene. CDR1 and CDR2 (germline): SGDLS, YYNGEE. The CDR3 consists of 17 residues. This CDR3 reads CASSVSLAEPSTDTQYF. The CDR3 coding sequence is TGTGCCAGCAGCGTGTCCCTAGCGGAACCTAGCACAGATACGCAGTATTTT.

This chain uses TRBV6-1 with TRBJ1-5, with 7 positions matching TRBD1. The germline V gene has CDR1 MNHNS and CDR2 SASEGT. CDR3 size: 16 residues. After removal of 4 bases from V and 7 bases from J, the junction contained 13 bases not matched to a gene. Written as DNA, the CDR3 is TGTGCCAGCAGTGGCGGAGAGACAGGGAAGGGGCAGCCCCAGCATTTT. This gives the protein CASSGGETGKGQPQHF.

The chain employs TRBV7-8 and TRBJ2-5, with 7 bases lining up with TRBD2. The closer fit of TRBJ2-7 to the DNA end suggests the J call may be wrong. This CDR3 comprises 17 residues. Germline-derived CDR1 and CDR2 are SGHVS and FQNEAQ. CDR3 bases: TGTGCCAGCAGCTTAGTGGGTTCAGCGGGACTTCCCTACGAGCAGTACTTC. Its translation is CASSLVGSAGLPYEQYF.

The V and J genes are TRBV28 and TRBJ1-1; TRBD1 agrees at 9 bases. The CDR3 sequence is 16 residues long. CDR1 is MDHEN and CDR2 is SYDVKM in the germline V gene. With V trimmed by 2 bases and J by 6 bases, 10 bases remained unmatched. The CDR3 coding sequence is TGTGCCAGCAGTTTAATACCTGGGACAGGGAATTCTGAAGCTTTCTTT. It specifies CASSLIPGTGNSEAFF.

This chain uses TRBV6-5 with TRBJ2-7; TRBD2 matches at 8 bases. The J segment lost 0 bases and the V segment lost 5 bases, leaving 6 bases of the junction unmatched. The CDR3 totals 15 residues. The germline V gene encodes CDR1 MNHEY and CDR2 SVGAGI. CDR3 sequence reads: CASSPPSGSSYEQYF. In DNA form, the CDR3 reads TGTGCCAGCAGTCCCCCAAGCGGGAGCTCCTACGAGCAGTACTTC.

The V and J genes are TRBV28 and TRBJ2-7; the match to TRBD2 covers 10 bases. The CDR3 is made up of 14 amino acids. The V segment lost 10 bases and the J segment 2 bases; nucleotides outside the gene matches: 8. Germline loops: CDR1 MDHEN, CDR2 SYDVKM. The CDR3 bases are TGTGCCATTCGAGCGGGAGGGTCCGCCTACGAGCAGTACTTC. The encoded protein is CAIRAGGSAYEQYF.

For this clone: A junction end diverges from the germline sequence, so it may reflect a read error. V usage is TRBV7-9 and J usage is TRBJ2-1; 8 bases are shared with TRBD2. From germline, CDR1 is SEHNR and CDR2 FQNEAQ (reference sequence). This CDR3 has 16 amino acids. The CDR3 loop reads CSSSLASGRVQCEQFF. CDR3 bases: TGTTCCAGCAGCTTAGCGAGCGGGAGAGTACAATGTGAGCAGTTCTTC. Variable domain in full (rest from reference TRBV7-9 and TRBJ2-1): DTGVSQNPRHKITKRGQNVTFRCDPISEHNRLYWYRQTLGQGPEFLTYFQNEAQLEKSRLLSDRFSAERPKGSFSTLEIQRTEQGDSAMYLCSSSLASGRVQCEQFFGPGTRLTVL.

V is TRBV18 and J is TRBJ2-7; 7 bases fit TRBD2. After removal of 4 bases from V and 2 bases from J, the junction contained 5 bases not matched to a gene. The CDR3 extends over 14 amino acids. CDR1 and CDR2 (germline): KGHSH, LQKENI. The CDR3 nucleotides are TGTGCCAGCTCACTCAGCGGGACTACCTACGAGCAGTACTTC. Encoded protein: CASSLSGTTYEQYF. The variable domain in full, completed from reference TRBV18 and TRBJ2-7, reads NAGVMQNPRHLVRRRGQEARLRCSPMKGHSHVYWYRQLPEEGLKFMVYLQKENIIDESGMPKERFSAEFPKEGPSILRIQQVVRGDSAAYFCASSLSGTTYEQYFGPGTRLTVT.

CDR3 nucleotides: TGTGCCAGCAGCCGTCGGGGCACAGATACGCAGTATTTT. As protein: CASSRRGTDTQYF. V and J are TRBV14 and TRBJ2-3, with no clear D. Looked up from germline, CDR1 is SGHDN and CDR2 is FVKESK. The V end was cut by 4 bases, the J end by 1 base, with 6 bases between. This CDR3 has 13 residues.

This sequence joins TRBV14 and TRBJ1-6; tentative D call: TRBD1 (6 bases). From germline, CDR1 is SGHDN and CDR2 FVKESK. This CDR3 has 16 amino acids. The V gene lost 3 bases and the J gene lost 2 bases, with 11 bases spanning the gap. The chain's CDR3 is CASSHYTGPYNSPLHF. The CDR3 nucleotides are TGTGCCAGCAGCCACTACACAGGGCCCTATAATTCACCCCTCCACTTT. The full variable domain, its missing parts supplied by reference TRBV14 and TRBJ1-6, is EAGVTQFPSHSVIEKGQTVTLRCDPISGHDNLYWYRRVMGKEIKFLLHFVKESKQDESGMPNNRFLAERTGGTYSTLKVQPAELEDSGVYFCASSHYTGPYNSPLHFGNGTRLTVT.

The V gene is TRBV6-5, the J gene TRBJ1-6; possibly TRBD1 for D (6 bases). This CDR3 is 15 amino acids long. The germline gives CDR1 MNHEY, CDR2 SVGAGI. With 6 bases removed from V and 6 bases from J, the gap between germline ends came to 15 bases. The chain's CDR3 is CASSFNRDANSPLHF. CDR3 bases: TGTGCCAGCAGCTTCAACAGGGACGCTAATTCACCCCTCCACTTT.

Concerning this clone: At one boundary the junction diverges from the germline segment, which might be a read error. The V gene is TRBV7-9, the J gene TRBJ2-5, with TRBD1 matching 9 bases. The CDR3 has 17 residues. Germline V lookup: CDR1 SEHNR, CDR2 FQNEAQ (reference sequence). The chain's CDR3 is CSSSLGTGTGYRETQYF. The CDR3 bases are TGTTCCAGCAGCTTAGGAACCGGGACAGGGTATCGGGAGACCCAGTACTTC.

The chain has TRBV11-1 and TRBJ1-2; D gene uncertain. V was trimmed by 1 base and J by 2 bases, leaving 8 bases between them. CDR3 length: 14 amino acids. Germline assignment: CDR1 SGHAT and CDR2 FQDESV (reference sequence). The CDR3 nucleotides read TGTGCCAGCAGCTTAGGGATCGGGAACTATGGCTACACCTTC. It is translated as CASSLGIGNYGYTF. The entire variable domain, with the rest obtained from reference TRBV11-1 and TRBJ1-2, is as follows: EAEVAQSPRYKITEKSQAVAFWCDPISGHATLYWYRQILGQGPELLVQFQDESVVDDSQLPKDRFSAERLKGVDSTLKIQPAELGDSAMYLCASSLGIGNYGYTFGSGTRLTVV.

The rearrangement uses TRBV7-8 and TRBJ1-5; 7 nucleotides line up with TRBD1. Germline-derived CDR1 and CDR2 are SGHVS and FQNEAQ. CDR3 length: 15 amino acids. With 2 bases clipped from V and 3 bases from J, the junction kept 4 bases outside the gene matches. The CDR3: CASSLPGGFNQPQHF. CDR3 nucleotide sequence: TGTGCCAGCAGCTTACCAGGGGGATTCAATCAGCCCCAGCATTTT.